The T cell receptor beta chain described here comes from a study of cytomegalovirus exposure and HLA in healthy donors. Study-level points and caveats: Cytomegalovirus-associated TCR beta chains were listed, numbering some 170.

As concerns this clone: Its matching antigen is unknown.

Researchers ran the PCR with 60 Vbeta and 13 Jbeta primers. TCRdb's copy holds only in-frame clones and misses some; the assay was immunoSEQ multiplex PCR. The table records approximately 110,000 clones, 80% to 90% of them present only once. The J segment lost 0 bases and the V segment lost 2 bases, leaving 9 bases of the junction unmatched. The CDR3 covers 18 residues. In germline, CDR1 is PRHDT, CDR2 FYEKMQ (reference sequence). The rearrangement joins TRBV13 to TRBJ1-3; 8 positions agree with TRBD1. Sequencing was done on a sample of PBMCs. The TCR comes from a woman aged 25-40 years in good health and CMV-seronegative. CDR3 loop: CASSLPRGLWGSGNTIYF. For the CDR3, the DNA is TGTGCCAGCAGCTTACCCAGGGGGCTCTGGGGCTCTGGAAACACCATATATTTT.